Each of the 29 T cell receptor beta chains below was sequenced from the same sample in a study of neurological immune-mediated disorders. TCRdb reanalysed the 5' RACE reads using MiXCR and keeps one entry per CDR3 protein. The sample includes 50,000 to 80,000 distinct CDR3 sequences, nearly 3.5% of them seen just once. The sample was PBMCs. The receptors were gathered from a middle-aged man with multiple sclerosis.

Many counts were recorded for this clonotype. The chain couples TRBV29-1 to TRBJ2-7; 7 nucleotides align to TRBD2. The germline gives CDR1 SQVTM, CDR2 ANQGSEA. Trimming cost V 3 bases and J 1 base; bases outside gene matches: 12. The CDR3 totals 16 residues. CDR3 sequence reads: CSVDGASGKRSYEQYF. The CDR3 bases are TGCAGCGTTGATGGGGCTAGCGGAAAGAGATCCTACGAGCAGTACTTC.

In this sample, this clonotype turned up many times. CDR3 region: CASSRLAGEPYNEQFF. The CDR3 DNA sequence: TGTGCCAGCAGCAGACTAGCGGGGGAACCTTACAATGAGCAGTTCTTC. The V call is TRBV7-2, the J call TRBJ2-1, with TRBD2 matching 12 bases. This CDR3 spans 16 amino acids. V shed 5 bases and J 4 bases; nucleotides not matched to a gene: 6. Germline V gene sequence: CDR1 SGHTA, CDR2 FQGNSA.

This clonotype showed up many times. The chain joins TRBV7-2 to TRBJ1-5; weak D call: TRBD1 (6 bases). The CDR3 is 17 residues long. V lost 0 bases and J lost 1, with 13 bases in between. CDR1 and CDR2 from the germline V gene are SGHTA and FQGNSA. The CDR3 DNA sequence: TGTGCCAGCAGCTTAGCGGCAGGGGAGGAGAGCAATCAGCCCCAGCATTTT. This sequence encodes CASSLAAGEESNQPQHF.

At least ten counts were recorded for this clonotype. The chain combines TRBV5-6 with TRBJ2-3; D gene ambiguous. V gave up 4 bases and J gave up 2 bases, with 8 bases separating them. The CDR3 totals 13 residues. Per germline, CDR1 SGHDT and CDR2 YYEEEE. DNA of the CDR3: TGTGCCAGCAGCGGGCGGAACACAGATACGCAGTATTTT. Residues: CASSGRNTDTQYF. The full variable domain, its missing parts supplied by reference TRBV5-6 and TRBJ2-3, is DAGVTQSPTHLIKTRGQQVTLRCSPKSGHDTVSWYQQALGQGPQFIFQYYEEEERQRGNFPDRFSGHQFPNYSSELNVNALLLGDSALYLCASSGRNTDTQYFGPGTRLTVL.

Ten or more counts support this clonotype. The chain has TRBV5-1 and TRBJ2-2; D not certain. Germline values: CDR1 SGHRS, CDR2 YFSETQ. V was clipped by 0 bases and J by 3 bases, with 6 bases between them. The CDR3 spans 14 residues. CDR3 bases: TGCGCCAGCAGCTTGGCCACGGACACCGGGGAGCTGTTTTTT. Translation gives CASSLATDTGELFF.

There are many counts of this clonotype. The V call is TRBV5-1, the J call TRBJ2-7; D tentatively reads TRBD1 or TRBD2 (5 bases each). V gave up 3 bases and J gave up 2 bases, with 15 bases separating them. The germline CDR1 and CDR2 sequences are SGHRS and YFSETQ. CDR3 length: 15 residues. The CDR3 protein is CASSSGTKSPYEQYF. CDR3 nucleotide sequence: TGCGCCAGCAGCTCCGGGACCAAAAGCCCCTACGAGCAGTACTTC.

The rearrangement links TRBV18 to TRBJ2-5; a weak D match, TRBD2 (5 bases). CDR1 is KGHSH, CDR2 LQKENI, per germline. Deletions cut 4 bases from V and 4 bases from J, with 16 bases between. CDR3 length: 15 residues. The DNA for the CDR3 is TGTGCCAGCTCACAACCGGGAAAGGGATCAGAGACCCAGTACTTC. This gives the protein CASSQPGKGSETQYF.

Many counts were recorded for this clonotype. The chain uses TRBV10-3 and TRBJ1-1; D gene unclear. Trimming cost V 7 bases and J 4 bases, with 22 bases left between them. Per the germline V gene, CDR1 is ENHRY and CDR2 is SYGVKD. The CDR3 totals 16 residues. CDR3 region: CAIIDGMGDQATEAFF. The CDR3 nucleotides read TGTGCCATCATCGACGGGATGGGAGACCAGGCCACTGAAGCTTTCTTT.

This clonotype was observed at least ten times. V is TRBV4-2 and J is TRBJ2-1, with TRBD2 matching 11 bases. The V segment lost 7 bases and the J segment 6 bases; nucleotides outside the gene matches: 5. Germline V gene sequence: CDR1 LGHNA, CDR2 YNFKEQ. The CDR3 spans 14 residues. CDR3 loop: CASNSGRAGNEQFF. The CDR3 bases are TGTGCCAGCAATAGCGGGAGGGCCGGCAATGAGCAGTTCTTC.

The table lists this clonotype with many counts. This chain's CDR3 is CASSLLRRAFF. The CDR3 DNA is TGTGCCAGCAGCCTTTTGAGGCGAGCTTTCTTT. The J gene is TRBJ1-1, the V gene TRBV7-2; D not resolved. This CDR3 is built from 11 residues. V was clipped by 5 bases and J by 10 bases, with 11 bases between them. Germline-derived CDR1 and CDR2 are SGHTA and FQGNSA.

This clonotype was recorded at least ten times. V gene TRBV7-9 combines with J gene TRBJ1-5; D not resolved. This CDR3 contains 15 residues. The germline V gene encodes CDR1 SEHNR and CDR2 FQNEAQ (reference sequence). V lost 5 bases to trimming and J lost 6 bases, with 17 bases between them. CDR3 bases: TGTGCCAGCAGCCGGGGAGACCTACGCATTCAGCCCCAGCATTTT. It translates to CASSRGDLRIQPQHF.

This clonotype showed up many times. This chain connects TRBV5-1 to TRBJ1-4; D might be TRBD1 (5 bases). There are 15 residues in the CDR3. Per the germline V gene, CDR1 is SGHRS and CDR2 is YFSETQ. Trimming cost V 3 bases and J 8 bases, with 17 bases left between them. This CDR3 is CASSSPRGGGEKLFF. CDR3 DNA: TGCGCCAGCAGCTCCCCGAGGGGCGGGGGAGAAAAACTGTTTTTT.

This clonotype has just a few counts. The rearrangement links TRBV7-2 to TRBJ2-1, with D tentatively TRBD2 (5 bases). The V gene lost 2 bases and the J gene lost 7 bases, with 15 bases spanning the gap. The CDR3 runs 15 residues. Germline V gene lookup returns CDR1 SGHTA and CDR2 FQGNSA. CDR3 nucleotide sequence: TGTGCCAGCAGCTTAACGGCTAGCCTAGGGAATGAGCAGTTCTTC. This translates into CASSLTASLGNEQFF.

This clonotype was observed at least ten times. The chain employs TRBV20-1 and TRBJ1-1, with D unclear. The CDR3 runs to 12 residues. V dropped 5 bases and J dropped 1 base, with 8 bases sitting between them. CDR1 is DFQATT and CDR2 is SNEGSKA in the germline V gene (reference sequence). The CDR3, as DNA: TGCAGTGCTCCTTCCTGGAACACTGAAGCTTTCTTT. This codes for CSAPSWNTEAFF.

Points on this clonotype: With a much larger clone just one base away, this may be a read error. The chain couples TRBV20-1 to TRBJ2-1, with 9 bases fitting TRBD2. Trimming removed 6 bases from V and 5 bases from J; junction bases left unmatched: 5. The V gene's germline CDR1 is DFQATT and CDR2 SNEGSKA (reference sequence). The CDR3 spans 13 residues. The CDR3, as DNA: TGCAGTGCACAGGGACTAGCCCACAATGAGCAGTTCTTC. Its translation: CSAQGLAHNEQFF.

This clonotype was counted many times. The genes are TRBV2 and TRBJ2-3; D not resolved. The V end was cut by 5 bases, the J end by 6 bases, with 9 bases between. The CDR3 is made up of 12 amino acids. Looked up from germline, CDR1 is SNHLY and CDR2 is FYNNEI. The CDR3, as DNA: TGTGCCAGCAGTCTAGGGTTGGATACGCAGTATTTT. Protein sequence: CASSLGLDTQYF.

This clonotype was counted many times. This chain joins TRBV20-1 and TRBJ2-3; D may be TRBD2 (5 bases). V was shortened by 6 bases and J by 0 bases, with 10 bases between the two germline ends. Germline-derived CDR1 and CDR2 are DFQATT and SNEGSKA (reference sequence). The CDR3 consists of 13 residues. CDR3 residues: CSASKRSTDTQYF. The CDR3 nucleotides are TGCAGTGCCAGCAAGCGGAGCACAGATACGCAGTATTTT.

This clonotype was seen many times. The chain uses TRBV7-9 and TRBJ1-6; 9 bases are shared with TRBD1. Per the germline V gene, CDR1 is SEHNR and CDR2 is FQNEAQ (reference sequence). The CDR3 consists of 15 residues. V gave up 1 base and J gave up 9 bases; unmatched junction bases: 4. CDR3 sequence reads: CASSLEGQGASPLHF. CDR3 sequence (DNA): TGTGCCAGCAGCTTAGAGGGACAGGGCGCTTCACCCCTCCACTTT. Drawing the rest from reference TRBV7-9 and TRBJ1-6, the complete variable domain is DTGVSQNPRHKITKRGQNVTFRCDPISEHNRLYWYRQTLGQGPEFLTYFQNEAQLEKSRLLSDRFSAERPKGSFSTLEIQRTEQGDSAMYLCASSLEGQGASPLHFGNGTRLTVT.

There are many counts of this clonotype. The CDR3 sequence: CAWRGGGFSGNTIYF. The CDR3 DNA follows: TGTGCCTGGAGGGGTGGAGGTTTCTCTGGAAACACCATATATTTT. This chain joins TRBV30 and TRBJ1-3; the D is unclear. CDR1 is GTSNPN and CDR2 is SVGIG in the germline V gene (reference sequence). Trimming took off 3 bases at V and 0 bases at J, with 12 bases between the two ends. There are 15 residues in the CDR3.

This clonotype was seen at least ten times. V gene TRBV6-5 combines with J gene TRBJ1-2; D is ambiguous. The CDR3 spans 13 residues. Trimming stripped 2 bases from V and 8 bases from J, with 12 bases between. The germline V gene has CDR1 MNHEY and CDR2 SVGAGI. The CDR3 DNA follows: TGTGCCAGCAGTTACCAGAAGCTGGAAGGCTACACCTTC. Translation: CASSYQKLEGYTF.

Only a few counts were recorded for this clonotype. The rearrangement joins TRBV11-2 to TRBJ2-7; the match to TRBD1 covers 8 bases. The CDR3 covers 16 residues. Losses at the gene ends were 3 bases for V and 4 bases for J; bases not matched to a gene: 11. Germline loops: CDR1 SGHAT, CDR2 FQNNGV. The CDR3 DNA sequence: TGTGCCAGCAGCTTGTACTCCCTCCGGGACAGGTACGAGCAGTACTTC. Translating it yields CASSLYSLRDRYEQYF.

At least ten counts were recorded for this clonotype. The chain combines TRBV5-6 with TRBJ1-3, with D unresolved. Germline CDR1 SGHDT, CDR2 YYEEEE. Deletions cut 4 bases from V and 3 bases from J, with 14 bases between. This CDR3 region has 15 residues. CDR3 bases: TGTGCCAGCAGCCTTCCCGGGTCTAGTGGAAACACCATATATTTT. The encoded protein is CASSLPGSSGNTIYF.

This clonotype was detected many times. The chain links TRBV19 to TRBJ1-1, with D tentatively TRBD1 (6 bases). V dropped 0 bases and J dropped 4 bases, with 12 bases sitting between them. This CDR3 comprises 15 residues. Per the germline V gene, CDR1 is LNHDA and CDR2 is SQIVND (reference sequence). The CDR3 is CASSIEWGRVTEAFF. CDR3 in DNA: TGTGCCAGTAGTATAGAGTGGGGGCGCGTCACTGAAGCTTTCTTT.

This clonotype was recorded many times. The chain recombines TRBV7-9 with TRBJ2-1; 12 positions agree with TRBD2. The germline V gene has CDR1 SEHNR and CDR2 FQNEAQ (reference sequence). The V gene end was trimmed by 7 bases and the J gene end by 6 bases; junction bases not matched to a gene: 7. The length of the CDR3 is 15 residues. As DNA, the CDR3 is TGTGCCAGCACCCTAGCGGGAGGGCCGATCAATGAGCAGTTCTTC. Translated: CASTLAGGPINEQFF. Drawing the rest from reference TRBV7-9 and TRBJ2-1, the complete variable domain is DTGVSQNPRHKITKRGQNVTFRCDPISEHNRLYWYRQTLGQGPEFLTYFQNEAQLEKSRLLSDRFSAERPKGSFSTLEIQRTEQGDSAMYLCASTLAGGPINEQFFGPGTRLTVL.

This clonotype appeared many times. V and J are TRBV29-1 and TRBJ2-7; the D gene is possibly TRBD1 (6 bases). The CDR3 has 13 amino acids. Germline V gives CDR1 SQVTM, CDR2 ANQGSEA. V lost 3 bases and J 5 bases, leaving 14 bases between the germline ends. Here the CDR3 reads CSVEGAGVDEQYF. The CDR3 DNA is TGCAGCGTTGAGGGGGCGGGTGTGGACGAGCAGTACTTC.

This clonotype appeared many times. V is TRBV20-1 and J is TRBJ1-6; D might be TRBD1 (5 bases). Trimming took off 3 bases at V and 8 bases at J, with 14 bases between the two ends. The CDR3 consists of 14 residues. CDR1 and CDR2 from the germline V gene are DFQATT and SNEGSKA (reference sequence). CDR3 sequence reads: CSARGVALDSPLHF. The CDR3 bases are TGCAGTGCTAGGGGGGTCGCCCTTGATTCACCCCTCCACTTT.

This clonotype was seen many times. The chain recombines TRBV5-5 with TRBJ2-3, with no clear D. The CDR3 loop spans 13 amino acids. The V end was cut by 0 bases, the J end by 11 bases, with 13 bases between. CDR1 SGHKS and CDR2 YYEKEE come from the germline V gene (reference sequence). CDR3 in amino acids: CASSLGVTQGQYF. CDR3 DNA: TGTGCCAGCAGCTTGGGCGTGACCCAAGGGCAGTATTTT.

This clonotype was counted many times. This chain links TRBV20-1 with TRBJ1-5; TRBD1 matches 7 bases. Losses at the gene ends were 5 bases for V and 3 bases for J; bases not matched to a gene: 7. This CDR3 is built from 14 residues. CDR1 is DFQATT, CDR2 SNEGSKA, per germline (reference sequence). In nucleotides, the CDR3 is TGCAGTGCTTTGAAAGGACAGGCCAATCAGCCCCAGCATTTT. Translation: CSALKGQANQPQHF.

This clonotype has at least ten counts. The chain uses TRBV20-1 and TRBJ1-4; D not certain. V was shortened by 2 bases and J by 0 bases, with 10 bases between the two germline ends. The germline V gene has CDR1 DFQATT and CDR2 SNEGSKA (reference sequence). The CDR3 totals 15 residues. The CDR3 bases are TGCAGTGCTAGACCCGGTCCCGCAACTAATGAAAAACTGTTTTTT. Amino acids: CSARPGPATNEKLFF.